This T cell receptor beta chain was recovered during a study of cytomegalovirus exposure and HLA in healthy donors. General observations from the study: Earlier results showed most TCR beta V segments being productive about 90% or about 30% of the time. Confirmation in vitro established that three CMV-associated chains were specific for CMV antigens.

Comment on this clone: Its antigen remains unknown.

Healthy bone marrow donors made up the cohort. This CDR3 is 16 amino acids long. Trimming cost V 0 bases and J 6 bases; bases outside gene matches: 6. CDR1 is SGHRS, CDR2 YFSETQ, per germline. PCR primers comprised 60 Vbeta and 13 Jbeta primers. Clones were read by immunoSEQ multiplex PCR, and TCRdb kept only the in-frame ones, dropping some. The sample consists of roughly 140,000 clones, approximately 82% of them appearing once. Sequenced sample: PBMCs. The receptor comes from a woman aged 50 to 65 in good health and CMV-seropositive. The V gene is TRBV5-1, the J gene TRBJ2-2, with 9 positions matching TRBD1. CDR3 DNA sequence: TGCGCCAGCAGCTTGGGGGGACAGGGTGTCGCCGGGGAGCTGTTTTTT. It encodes CASSLGGQGVAGELFF.